The 29 T cell receptor beta chains below come from one sample, sequenced in a study of shared clonotypes between healthy human individuals. The method was immunoSEQ multiplex PCR; TCRdb's version includes in-frame clones alone and lacks a portion of them. The sample yields 550,000 to 700,000 clones, roughly 72% seen once. The sample taken for sequencing was memory CD4+ T cells sorted from blood. Subset meaning: CD45RA-negative fraction. The origin of the receptors is a woman younger than 45 in good health.

The J gene is TRBJ2-7, the V gene TRBV6-5; D gene ambiguous. In germline, CDR1 is MNHEY, CDR2 SVGAGI. This CDR3 spans 12 amino acids. V lost 10 bases and J 8 bases, leaving 18 bases between the germline ends. CDR3 amino acids: CATSMNNPKQYF. DNA for the CDR3: TGTGCCACCAGCATGAACAATCCAAAGCAGTACTTC.

This clone was seen just once. This CDR3 reads CASSGGSDRRGEKLFF. The CDR3 DNA sequence: TGTGCCAGCAGTGGAGGTTCCGACAGGAGGGGTGAAAAACTGTTTTTT. V usage is TRBV6-1 and J usage is TRBJ1-4; D may be TRBD1 (6 bases). CDR1 and CDR2 from the germline V gene are MNHNS and SASEGT. This CDR3 comprises 16 residues. The V gene lost 4 bases and the J gene lost 7 bases, with 19 bases spanning the gap.

The chain links TRBV18 to TRBJ2-7; D is unclear. Trimming pared 6 bases from V and 1 base from J, leaving 16 bases between. This CDR3 contains 15 residues. Germline V gives CDR1 KGHSH, CDR2 LQKENI. CDR3 protein: CASSRVGTLSYEQYF. In DNA, the CDR3 is TGTGCCAGCTCCCGGGTTGGTACGCTATCCTACGAGCAGTACTTC. Variable domain in full (rest from reference TRBV18 and TRBJ2-7): NAGVMQNPRHLVRRRGQEARLRCSPMKGHSHVYWYRQLPEEGLKFMVYLQKENIIDESGMPKERFSAEFPKEGPSILRIQQVVRGDSAAYFCASSRVGTLSYEQYFGPGTRLTVT.

This clone was observed a single time. CDR3 bases: TGTGCCAGCAGCAAGAAGGGTCATAACTATGGCTACACCTTC. This sequence encodes CASSKKGHNYGYTF. V is TRBV6-1 and J is TRBJ1-2; D uncertain. Germline assignment: CDR1 MNHNS and CDR2 SASEGT. The CDR3 loop spans 14 amino acids. Trimming left V 6 bases short and J 1 base short, with 12 bases between.

This clone has at least ten counts. The chain has TRBV28 and TRBJ2-2, with D perhaps TRBD1 or TRBD2 (5 bases each). Germline loops: CDR1 MDHEN, CDR2 SYDVKM. The CDR3 consists of 15 residues. Trimming stripped 6 bases from V and 7 bases from J, with 18 bases between. CDR3 sequence reads: CASSPVGVGGGELFF. CDR3 nucleotides: TGTGCCAGCAGCCCAGTCGGCGTTGGGGGCGGGGAGCTGTTTTTT.

The chain uses TRBV5-6 and TRBJ1-2, with TRBD1 matching over 8 bases. With 4 bases clipped from V and 8 bases from J, the junction kept 10 bases outside the gene matches. The CDR3 runs to 14 residues. Germline V gene sequence: CDR1 SGHDT, CDR2 YYEEEE. The CDR3 DNA sequence: TGTGCCAGCAGCATGGGGACAGGCCTACGGGGCTACACCTTC. The encoded protein is CASSMGTGLRGYTF.

This clone has just a few counts. The rearrangement uses TRBV19 and TRBJ1-2; 8 bases match TRBD1. V lost 6 bases, J lost 6 bases, and 12 bases stayed unmatched. This CDR3 has 15 amino acids. CDR1 is LNHDA and CDR2 is SQIVND in the germline V gene (reference sequence). The DNA for the CDR3 is TGTGCCAGTAGCCTGCAGGGGGCGGTTTTCAATGGCTACACCTTC. Protein sequence: CASSLQGAVFNGYTF.

V gene TRBV7-2 combines with J gene TRBJ2-7; 9 nucleotides line up with TRBD1. Per germline, CDR1 SGHTA and CDR2 FQGNSA. There are 15 residues in the CDR3. The V segment lost 2 bases and the J segment 6 bases; nucleotides outside the gene matches: 8. This CDR3 reads CASSLQQGANGEQYF. The CDR3 DNA reads TGTGCCAGCAGCTTACAACAGGGGGCAAATGGCGAGCAGTACTTC.

This clone was picked up one time. The chain is built from TRBV5-5 and TRBJ1-2, with 7 bases aligning to TRBD1. J lost 3 bases, V lost 5 bases, and 7 bases had no gene match. The CDR3 contains 14 residues. Per germline, CDR1 SGHKS and CDR2 YYEKEE (reference sequence). CDR3 sequence reads: CASRAPGQDYGYTF. Written as DNA, the CDR3 is TGTGCCAGCAGGGCCCCCGGACAGGACTATGGCTACACCTTC.

This chain joins TRBV5-1 and TRBJ2-7; TRBD2 matches at 13 bases. The J segment lost 5 bases and the V segment lost 0 bases, leaving 8 bases of the junction unmatched. Looked up from germline, CDR1 is SGHRS and CDR2 is YFSETQ. CDR3 length: 17 amino acids. The CDR3, as DNA: TGCGCCAGCAGCTTGGTACCCCGGACTAGCGGGAGCGACGAGCAGTACTTC. It translates to CASSLVPRTSGSDEQYF.

This chain connects TRBV28 to TRBJ2-1, with 8 bases matching TRBD2. This CDR3 is 19 amino acids long. The J segment lost 3 bases and the V segment lost 2 bases, leaving 15 bases of the junction unmatched. Per germline, CDR1 MDHEN and CDR2 SYDVKM. The CDR3 is CASSLPLYRATSGYNEQFF. Here the CDR3 DNA reads TGTGCCAGCAGTTTACCCCTATACAGGGCCACTAGCGGCTACAATGAGCAGTTCTTC.

This chain links TRBV5-4 with TRBJ1-2, with D uncertain. With 3 bases removed from V and 8 bases from J, the gap between germline ends came to 17 bases. This CDR3 is built from 14 residues. Per germline, CDR1 SGHNT and CDR2 YYREEE (reference sequence). As DNA, the CDR3 is TGTGCCAGCAGCTCGACGGGCAAATCCCAGGGCTACACCTTC. Residues: CASSSTGKSQGYTF.

The CDR3 here is CASSLGLADPNEQFF. CDR3 DNA sequence: TGTGCCAGCAGCCTCGGACTAGCGGACCCAAATGAGCAGTTCTTC. The chain uses TRBV4-2 and TRBJ2-1, with TRBD2 identical over 10 bases. This CDR3 comprises 15 residues. The germline CDR1 and CDR2 sequences are LGHNA and YNFKEQ. The trim removed 4 bases at V and 7 bases at J, leaving 7 bases unmatched.

The chain has TRBV11-2 and TRBJ2-2, with D possibly TRBD1 on 5 matching bases. The CDR3 has 16 residues. Germline V CDR1 and CDR2: SGHAT, FQNNGV. Trimming took 5 bases from V and 5 from J, leaving 18 bases between them. The CDR3 loop reads CASSEIGQGGTGELFF. CDR3 sequence (DNA): TGTGCCAGCAGCGAAATCGGCCAGGGTGGAACCGGGGAGCTGTTTTTT. The full variable domain, with the rest looked up from reference TRBV11-2 and TRBJ2-2, is EAGVAQSPRYKIIEKRQSVAFWCNPISGHATLYWYQQILGQGPKLLIQFQNNGVVDDSQLPKDRFSAERLKGVDSTLKIQPAKLEDSAVYLCASSEIGQGGTGELFFGEGSRLTVL.

V is TRBV7-6 and J is TRBJ2-1, with D perhaps matching TRBD1 (6 bases). V was shortened by 2 bases and J by 6 bases, with 14 bases between the two germline ends. Germline CDR1 reads SGHVS; CDR2 reads FNYEAQ. The CDR3 extends over 15 amino acids. The CDR3 loop is CASSLSQGYANEQFF. The CDR3 DNA sequence: TGTGCCAGCAGCTTATCACAGGGCTACGCCAATGAGCAGTTCTTC.

This clone turned up a few times. The J gene is TRBJ1-1, the V gene TRBV28, with D hard to call. Germline V gene sequence: CDR1 MDHEN, CDR2 SYDVKM. This CDR3 spans 12 amino acids. The ends were cut back, 8 bases at V and 12 bases at J, with 19 bases in the middle. As DNA, the CDR3 is TGTGCCAGCGGGCCATTGTACTTTGGGACTTTCTTT. Amino acids: CASGPLYFGTFF.

In this sample, this clone turned up a few times. V is TRBV19 and J is TRBJ1-5; no firm D call. From germline, CDR1 is LNHDA and CDR2 SQIVND (reference sequence). V was shortened by 3 bases and J by 5 bases, with 11 bases between the two germline ends. This CDR3 region has 14 residues. The CDR3 loop reads CASSMRQPDQPQHF. For the CDR3, the DNA is TGTGCCAGTAGTATGAGGCAGCCAGATCAGCCCCAGCATTTT. The variable domain in full, completed from reference TRBV19 and TRBJ1-5, reads DGGITQSPKYLFRKEGQNVTLSCEQNLNHDAMYWYRQDPGQGLRLIYYSQIVNDFQKGDIAEGYSVSREKKESFPLTVTSAQKNPTAFYLCASSMRQPDQPQHFGDGTRLSIL.

The CDR3 region has the DNA TGTGCCAGTAGTATAAATTGGAACACCGGGGAGCTGTTTTTT. Translating gives CASSINWNTGELFF. The rearrangement links TRBV19 to TRBJ2-2; D gene unclear. The CDR3 has 14 amino acids. Germline CDR1 reads LNHDA; CDR2 reads SQIVND (reference sequence). V lost 2 bases and J lost 1, with 5 bases in between. Full variable domain (rest looked up from reference TRBV19 and TRBJ2-2): DGGITQSPKYLFRKEGQNVTLSCEQNLNHDAMYWYRQDPGQGLRLIYYSQIVNDFQKGDIAEGYSVSREKKESFPLTVTSAQKNPTAFYLCASSINWNTGELFFGEGSRLTVL.

The table lists this clone with a count of one. The chain employs TRBV7-8 and TRBJ2-3; TRBD2 matches 8 bases. Germline CDR1 is SGHVS and CDR2 is FQNEAQ. The V and J ends lost 1 base and 0 bases, in that order; junction bases with no gene match: 12. The CDR3 totals 19 residues. CDR3 region: CASSLVAGGFATSTDTQYF. The CDR3 DNA is TGTGCCAGCAGCTTAGTTGCGGGAGGTTTTGCAACTAGCACAGATACGCAGTATTTT.

The CDR3 spells CASSSDRAEQYF. The CDR3 coding sequence is TGTGCCAGCAGTTCCGACAGGGCCGAGCAGTACTTC. The V call is TRBV28, the J call TRBJ2-7; 7 bases map to TRBD1. The CDR3 consists of 12 residues. Unmatched junction bases numbered 3, after V lost 4 bases and J lost 6 bases. The V gene's germline CDR1 is MDHEN and CDR2 SYDVKM.

This chain joins TRBV5-1 and TRBJ1-1; D might be TRBD1 (6 bases). The V gene lost 3 bases and the J gene lost 0 bases, with 12 bases spanning the gap. In germline, CDR1 is SGHRS, CDR2 YFSETQ. The CDR3 runs to 15 residues. As DNA, the CDR3 is TGCGCCAGCAGCTATTTACAGGGAATGAACACTGAAGCTTTCTTT. Its translation is CASSYLQGMNTEAFF.

The V gene is TRBV28, the J gene TRBJ1-1, with D maybe TRBD1 (5 bases). V lost 5 bases and J 8 bases, leaving 21 bases between the germline ends. Germline V lookup: CDR1 MDHEN, CDR2 SYDVKM. The CDR3 has 15 amino acids. The CDR3 loop reads CASSPPQTRAREAFF. CDR3 sequence (DNA): TGTGCCAGCAGTCCCCCTCAGACCAGGGCCCGGGAAGCTTTCTTT.

The genes are TRBV11-3 and TRBJ1-5; the D gene is possibly TRBD1 (5 bases). Per germline, CDR1 SGHNT and CDR2 YENEEA. The CDR3 has 18 amino acids. Trimming shortened V by 4 bases and J by 5 bases, and 24 bases separated the two germline ends. In nucleotides, the CDR3 is TGTGCCAGCAGCTCTGAACCCACAGCCGGGGGTAGTGATCAGCCCCAGCATTTT. The encoded protein is CASSSEPTAGGSDQPQHF.

V usage is TRBV27 and J usage is TRBJ2-3; D not resolved. Trimming stripped 7 bases from V and 0 bases from J, with 5 bases between. This CDR3 region has 12 residues. The germline V gene has CDR1 MNHEY and CDR2 SMNVEV (reference sequence). CDR3 sequence reads: CASTPSTDTQYF. DNA for the CDR3: TGTGCCAGCACCCCGAGCACAGATACGCAGTATTTT.

V is TRBV4-2 and J is TRBJ2-1, with 13 positions matching TRBD2. The V and J ends lost 0 bases and 7 bases, in that order; junction bases with no gene match: 12. Germline V gene data show CDR1 as LGHNA and CDR2 as YNFKEQ. The CDR3 is 19 amino acids. Here the CDR3 DNA reads TGTGCCAGCAGCCAAGATTGGCGGCTCGGGACTAGCGGGAAAAATGAGCAGTTCTTC. Translating gives CASSQDWRLGTSGKNEQFF.

The V and J genes are TRBV6-5 and TRBJ1-1; the D is unclear. The CDR3 contains 13 residues. Between the trimmed V and J ends, which lost 7 bases and 1 base, there was a span of 10 bases. The germline V gene encodes CDR1 MNHEY and CDR2 SVGAGI. CDR3 residues: CASTHLQNTEAFF. The CDR3 region has the DNA TGTGCCAGCACTCATCTCCAGAACACTGAAGCTTTCTTT.

A word on this clone: An end of the junction does not agree with germline; a read error may underlie this. The chain combines TRBV30 with TRBJ1-3, with unresolved D. The CDR3 loop spans 15 amino acids. Germline CDR1 GTSNPN, CDR2 SVGIG (reference sequence). Here the CDR3 reads CTWSEGLNTGNTIYF. CDR3 coding DNA: TGTACCTGGAGTGAAGGCTTAAATACTGGAAACACCATATATTTT.

This clone was recorded only once. V and J are TRBV28 and TRBJ1-2, with 7 bases lining up with TRBD1. V dropped 5 bases and J dropped 3; count of bases not matched to a gene: 6. This CDR3 is 14 amino acids long. Per germline, CDR1 MDHEN and CDR2 SYDVKM. CDR3 DNA sequence: TGTGCCAGCAGTGTACAGGGGTTAGACTATGGCTACACCTTC. Translated, it gives CASSVQGLDYGYTF.

The CDR3 DNA sequence: TGTGCCAGCAGTTTCGACAGGGGCAAAGGGAACTATGGCTACACCTTC. Translated: CASSFDRGKGNYGYTF. The rearrangement uses TRBV28 and TRBJ1-2, with 8 bases that match TRBD1. The CDR3 spans 16 residues. V was pared by 3 bases and J by 2 bases, with 8 bases of the junction left unmatched. The V gene's germline CDR1 is MDHEN and CDR2 SYDVKM.